This T cell receptor (beta chain) was recovered during a study of glioma-infiltrating T cells after dendritic cell vaccination. Study at large: Monocyte-derived dendritic cells, cultured approximately 7 days with IL-4 and GM-CSF, were pulsed with autologous tumor lysate. Findings and limits, study-wide: The cohort had few patients with full blood and tumor sets.

Clones were sequenced by immunoSEQ multiplex PCR, and TCRdb holds only the in-frame ones, with some missing. This sample carries 85,000 to 100,000 clones, less than 90% of them seen once, and the ten largest clones take about 5.5%. The CDR3 contains 14 residues. The ends lost 4 bases at V and 7 bases at J; junction bases unmatched: 7. Germline V gives CDR1 MNHNS, CDR2 SASEGT. The time point was: after dendritic cell vaccination, including at tumor progression/relapse. Remarks on this clone: What it recognizes is unknown.

The rearrangement joins TRBV6-1 to TRBJ1-2; 9 bases are shared with TRBD1. The sequences come from blood, collected after dendritic cell vaccination. This receptor was obtained from a human donor with glioblastoma. The CDR3 DNA reads as TGTGCCAGCAGTGCACCGGGACAGGGTCCTGGCTACACCTTC. Protein sequence: CASSAPGQGPGYTF.